This TCR beta chain stems from a study of T cells in Graves' hyperthyroidism and ophthalmopathy. Study-wide results and limits: The majority of expanded thyroid clonotypes above 0.001 also appeared in blood.

Trimming shortened V by 2 bases and J by 2 bases, and 4 bases separated the two germline ends. Looked up from germline, CDR1 is MNHEY and CDR2 is SVGEGT. The CDR3 sequence is 12 residues long. RNA transcripts gave rise to amplified TCR beta CDR3 regions. HTBI primers were used for first-round RT-PCR of the TCR CDR3. MiXCR was run by TCRdb on the multiplex PCR reads, yielding one entry per CDR3 protein. The top ten clones hold around 7.5% of a sample with about 590,000 distinct CDR3 sequences, 15% to 18% of them seen once. Graves' hyperthyroidism without ophthalmopathy progression within 18 months was termed stable. This clonotype was observed many times. What it binds is unknown.

This sequence originates from a young woman with Graves' hyperthyroidism. The chain carries TRBV6-2 or TRBV6-3 and TRBJ2-7; no reliable D call. Specimen: blood. The CDR3 sequence is CASSYDPYEQYF. CDR3 nucleotides: TGTGCCAGCAGTTACGACCCCTACGAGCAGTACTTC.